The clone carrying this T cell receptor (beta chain) was detected ten times or more. Time point noted: sample taken at primary tumor resection. Material for sequencing was whole RNA from tumor, nontumor lung or frozen PBMC, left unsorted. Samples were donated by 72 untreated early-stage non-small cell lung cancer patients. This sample stems from a study of spatial heterogeneity in lung cancer. Germline CDR1 SGHVS, CDR2 FQNEAQ. The CDR3 has 16 residues. Trimming at V came to 4 bases and at J to 6 bases, leaving 11 bases not matched to a gene. In TCRdb, the 5' RACE reads were re-called with MiXCR into one record per CDR3 protein. The sample carries about 85,000 distinct CDR3 sequences, 15% to 20% recorded once.

This chain uses TRBV7-8 with TRBJ2-1; the match to TRBD2 covers 8 bases. This TCR came from a male donor with early-stage non-small cell lung cancer. The sequencing here drew on PBMCs, taken at surgery. The CDR3 loop reads CASSSPLGLGVNEQFF. The CDR3 nucleotides are TGTGCCAGCAGCTCCCCTCTGGGACTAGGAGTCAATGAGCAGTTCTTC.